The following is a T cell receptor (beta chain) sequence with its context. Its antigen is currently not known. Within one base of it there is no much larger clone, and no base qualities were kept. Trimming accounts for 4 bases at V and 1 base at J, while the number of junction bases matched to no gene is 12. Based on the germline V gene (reference sequence), the CDR1 and CDR2 sequences are PRHDT and FYEKMQ. There are 18 amino acids in the CDR3, from cysteine to phenylalanine inclusive. Only CDR3 DNA remains: 54 bases, in frame from the first base. The record originates from a study of blood T cells in healthy people across ages (dated by TCRdb to between 2014 and 2016). Study-wide context: In model experiments, roughly one uniquely barcoded TCR beta cDNA molecule per two T cells was captured by template switching. Using the same blood draw, the study looked at two additional independent replicas of 1 million unique cDNA reads for two donors, one aged 18 to 30 and the other aged 80 or older. To avoid experimental bias, donors of different ages were randomly spread across the sequencing lanes. To track age-related changes in TCR beta repertoire diversity, the study relied on deep sequencing normalized with unique cDNA molecular identifiers. The donors were split into four age groups: young (average 16 years), middle-aged (roughly 39), aged (about 56) and long-lived (roughly 77). Study-wide conclusions, independent of this receptor: Estimates of total diversity based on one million sequenced T cells were considered lower bounds and underestimates. Observed TCR beta diversity per million T cells fell roughly linearly with age, and a significant reduction was already apparent by age about 38. Bulk unsorted PBMC profiling prevented conclusive comparison of naive and antigen-experienced compartments. The long-lived group showed more naive CD4+ T cells, fewer expanded clones and increased TCR diversity than the aged group, suggesting age selection. Because donor CMV infection status was unknown, age-related changes in expanded clonotypes were potentially confounded. The percentage of naive T cells measured by flow cytometry correlated strongly with observed TCR beta diversity.

The protocol used for the library was 5' RACE. The listed sequencing device is Illumina HiSeq 2500. A second PCR of roughly 7 to 11 cycles was performed with a sample-barcoded 5' primer and a J-beta primer mix. Each TCR beta cDNA molecule received a unique molecular identifier from a template-switch 5' adaptor carrying 12 random nucleotides. At least 2.5 million CDR3-containing paired-end reads were obtained from each sample. First-strand cDNA synthesis was performed from all RNA using the Mint cDNA synthesis kit, with priming by a TRBC-specific oligonucleotide. All cDNA was treated with uracil-DNA glycosylase and then went through a first 18-cycle PCR with the universal primers M1SS and BC2_uni_R. Per the authors' processing: Normalization of each sample was performed by random selection of 1 million high-quality reads, each carrying a distinct molecular identifier. Reads with shared molecular identifiers were discarded instead of being binned into consensus sequences. MiTCR, set to a Q25 quality threshold and the strictest error-elimination algorithm, was used for CDR3 identification, clonotype clustering and error correction. A nonparametric unseen species model using Euler transformation provided a lower-bound estimate of total TCR beta diversity. Using fastp trimming at Q25 and MiXCR clonotype assembly, TCRdb reanalyzed the public sequencing data and kept in-frame beta chains. Each CDR3 protein appears once, grouped with its most common genes and DNA. TCRdb assigned the V and J calls; the authors' analysis was not used. In all, the sample holds fewer than 700,000 distinct CDR3 sequences, and 35% to 50% of those were seen once. The ten largest clones capture around 30% of the sample.

The approximately 41 donors, aged about 6 to 90 years, were systemically healthy Caucasian individuals from Russia. Each donor gave around 9.8 milliliters of peripheral blood, collected into EDTA-treated Vacutainer tubes. Ficoll-Paque density-gradient centrifugation was used to isolate PBMCs, with at least 6 million per sample. Trizol reagent was used to extract total RNA from PBMCs, with at least 5.5 micrograms per sample. The percentages of naive CD45RAhigh/CD27high T cells were determined by flow cytometry on a PBMC aliquot from every donor. Sample: blood. The sequence was obtained from an elderly man in good health. Recombination joined TRBV13 with TRBJ2-2, and TRBD2 matches 7 of the central bases. The DNA sequence is as follows: TGTGCCAGCAGCTACCCCGTTGGCGGGGGACTGAACACCGGGGAGCTGTTTTTT. Its translation is CASSYPVGGGLNTGELFF.